Each of the 21 T cell receptor beta chains below was sequenced from the same sample in a study of human T cells and chemical hapten exposure. TCRdb used MiXCR to reprocess the RACE reads, holding one entry per CDR3 protein. The sample has roughly 120,000 distinct CDR3 sequences, roughly 9.5% seen once. Noted time point: healthy volunteer bleed at 2 weeks. The authors extracted total RNA from unfractionated whole blood. The specimen was whole blood. The receptors shown here come from a male donor in good health. Some clones in this sample may be carry-over from other donors' samples.

This clonotype was seen a single time. The J gene is TRBJ2-7, the V gene TRBV6-5; 10 bases are shared with TRBD1. CDR1 and CDR2 from the germline V gene are MNHEY and SVGAGI. The V gene end was trimmed by 5 bases and the J gene end by 4 bases; junction bases not matched to a gene: 5. CDR3 length: 14 amino acids. CDR3 in amino acids: CASSRGTGAYEQYF. The CDR3 DNA sequence: TGTGCCAGCAGTCGCGGGACAGGGGCATACGAGCAGTACTTC.

Concerning this clonotype itself: This sequence may be a read error, since a much larger clone differs from it by one base. J is TRBJ1-5 and V is TRBV12-3 or TRBV12-4, with 7 bases matching TRBD1. The CDR3 contains 14 residues. The ends lost 7 bases at V and 3 bases at J; junction bases unmatched: 6. CDR3 in DNA: TGTGCCAGCATAACAGGGGACCCCAATCAGCCCCAGCATTTT. This codes for CASITGDPNQPQHF.

The V call is TRBV12-3 or TRBV12-4, the J call TRBJ2-1, with D uncertain. The CDR3 is 15 residues long. Between the trimmed V and J ends, which lost 6 bases and 1 base, there was a span of 13 bases. The CDR3: CASRNEGPSYNEQFF. The CDR3 DNA reads TGTGCCAGCAGGAACGAAGGTCCTTCCTACAATGAGCAGTTCTTC.

This clonotype has more than one count but fewer than ten. The V and J genes are TRBV20-1 and TRBJ2-7; 12 bases match TRBD2. Germline CDR1 and CDR2: DFQATT and SNEGSKA (reference sequence). The junction had 14 bases not matched to a gene; V was cut back by 6 bases and J by 5 bases. This CDR3 is 16 amino acids long. The CDR3 sequence: CSAYPGLAGPRDEQYF. The CDR3 coding sequence is TGCAGTGCCTACCCGGGACTAGCGGGCCCCCGGGACGAGCAGTACTTC.

The sample holds a few counts of this clonotype. The chain joins TRBV12-3 or TRBV12-4 to TRBJ1-2, with D possibly TRBD1 on 5 matching bases. The CDR3 sequence is 12 residues long. With 6 bases removed from V and 5 bases from J, the gap between germline ends came to 10 bases. CDR3 sequence: CASSPGSYGYTF. CDR3 in DNA: TGTGCCAGCAGCCCAGGGAGTTATGGCTACACCTTC.

This clonotype was seen a few times. DNA of the CDR3: TGTGCCAGCAGCCCCGGACAGGGTTTTTTCTACGAGCAGTACTTC. Its protein product is CASSPGQGFFYEQYF. This chain uses TRBV12-3 or TRBV12-4 with TRBJ2-7, with TRBD1 identical over 8 bases. CDR3 length equals 15 residues. V shed 6 bases, J shed 3 bases, and the junction held 10 bases outside the gene matches.

This clonotype turned up a few times. The chain joins TRBV27 to TRBJ2-3; D is unclear. The germline gives CDR1 MNHEY, CDR2 SMNVEV (reference sequence). V shed 3 bases and J shed 3 bases, with 13 bases lying between them. This CDR3 spans 15 amino acids. The CDR3 protein is CASSLVGVSTDTQYF. The CDR3 DNA follows: TGTGCCAGCAGTTTGGTTGGGGTGTCGACAGATACGCAGTATTTT.

This clonotype was observed many times. This chain uses TRBV20-1 with TRBJ2-4; 7 bases match TRBD1. CDR1 and CDR2 (germline): DFQATT, SNEGSKA (reference sequence). V lost 2 bases and J lost 3; bases outside the gene matches: 7. The length of the CDR3 is 15 residues. In DNA, the CDR3 is TGCAGTGCTAGAAGACAGGGTCGGGGCAAAAACATTCAGTACTTC. It codes for CSARRQGRGKNIQYF.

The V and J genes are TRBV12-3 or TRBV12-4 and TRBJ2-2, with D maybe TRBD1 (6 bases). The CDR3 totals 18 residues. V was trimmed by 6 bases and J by 1 base, leaving 21 bases between them. The CDR3 nucleotides are TGTGCCAGCAGCCGGACAGAAATCCAATGGGTGAACACCGGGGAGCTGTTTTTT. It translates to CASSRTEIQWVNTGELFF.

There are a few counts of this clonotype. The rearrangement uses TRBV7-6 and TRBJ2-1; 9 bases match TRBD2. J gave up 7 bases and V 5 bases, and 12 bases lay outside the gene matches. The CDR3 is 16 amino acids. CDR1 is SGHVS and CDR2 is FNYEAQ in the germline V gene. CDR3 residues: CASSHPAAGGPNEQFF. CDR3 nucleotides: TGTGCCAGCAGCCATCCGGCGGCGGGAGGGCCTAATGAGCAGTTCTTC.

This clonotype came up a few times. The chain links TRBV7-9 to TRBJ2-1; 12 positions match TRBD2. This CDR3 contains 18 residues. Unmatched junction bases numbered 11, after V lost 0 bases and J lost 8 bases. Germline V gene data show CDR1 as SEHNR and CDR2 as FQNEAQ (reference sequence). CDR3 residues: CASSLALWTSGIVDEQFF. In DNA, the CDR3 is TGTGCCAGCAGCTTAGCGCTCTGGACTAGCGGGATAGTAGATGAGCAGTTCTTC.

The sample holds a few counts of this clonotype. This chain links TRBV12-3 or TRBV12-4 with TRBJ2-3; the D gene is possibly TRBD2 (5 bases). V was clipped by 6 bases and J by 0 bases, with 16 bases between them. CDR3 length equals 16 residues. The CDR3 DNA follows: TGTGCCAGCAGCCCCCCCGGACTCTATAGCACAGATACGCAGTATTTT. This encodes CASSPPGLYSTDTQYF.

This clonotype came up a few times. The chain links TRBV20-1 to TRBJ2-5; D ambiguous. V lost 3 bases to trimming and J lost 2 bases, with 7 bases between them. The CDR3 loop spans 12 amino acids. Germline CDR1 is DFQATT and CDR2 is SNEGSKA (reference sequence). In nucleotides, the CDR3 is TGCAGTGCTAGCGTGGGGCAAGAGACCCAGTACTTC. Translation gives CSASVGQETQYF.

This clonotype appeared many times. The rearrangement uses TRBV27 and TRBJ2-7, with D possibly being TRBD2 (5 bases). The CDR3 extends over 13 amino acids. Germline lookup yields CDR1 MNHEY and CDR2 SMNVEV (reference sequence). V was shortened by 0 bases and J by 5 bases, with 8 bases between the two germline ends. The CDR3: CASSLSDYNEQYF. The DNA for the CDR3 is TGTGCCAGCAGTTTATCCGACTACAACGAGCAGTACTTC.

The table lists this clonotype with a few counts. In DNA, the CDR3 is TGTGCCAGCAGCACTCACCGGGACAGGGGGCTGGAGACCCAGTACTTC. Residues: CASSTHRDRGLETQYF. The genes are TRBV21-1 and TRBJ2-5; TRBD1 is the table's D call, not checked against the DNA. TRBV21-1 is marked as a pseudogene. This CDR3 spans 16 amino acids.

This clonotype was counted between two and nine times. This chain uses TRBV6-1 with TRBJ1-2; TRBD1 agrees at 7 bases. The CDR3 length is 15 residues. Looked up from germline, CDR1 is MNHNS and CDR2 is SASEGT. The V segment lost 2 bases and the J segment 7 bases; nucleotides outside the gene matches: 10. As DNA, the CDR3 is TGTGCCAGCAGTGAAAGATTCTCGACAGGGTCTGGCTACACCTTC. Translated: CASSERFSTGSGYTF.

In this sample, this clonotype turned up a few times. The chain employs TRBV3-1 and TRBJ2-1, with D possibly being TRBD2 (6 bases). The germline V gene encodes CDR1 LGHDT and CDR2 YNNKEL (reference sequence). Deletions cut 0 bases from V and 8 bases from J, with 14 bases between. The CDR3 runs to 15 residues. The CDR3 nucleotides read TGTGCCAGCAGCCAAGATAGGAGTAGCGGCGATGAGCAGTTCTTC. It translates to CASSQDRSSGDEQFF.

The chain has TRBV5-1 and TRBJ2-1, with TRBD2 identical over 7 bases. The CDR3 has 14 residues. Germline CDR1 and CDR2: SGHRS and YFSETQ. V lost 4 bases, J lost 9 bases, and 10 bases stayed unmatched. DNA of the CDR3: TGCGCCAGCAGCCCGAGGACTAGTTTCTTTGAGCAGTTCTTC. Translating gives CASSPRTSFFEQFF.

The V gene is TRBV6-5, the J gene TRBJ2-7; perhaps TRBD2 as D (5 bases). The CDR3 covers 13 residues. Germline CDR1 MNHEY, CDR2 SVGAGI. Trimming took 5 bases from V and 4 from J, leaving 12 bases between them. The chain's CDR3 is CASSTPGEYEQYF. DNA of the CDR3: TGTGCCAGCAGTACCCCCGGGGAATACGAGCAGTACTTC.

The chain is built from TRBV12-3 or TRBV12-4 and TRBJ2-4, with 7 bases that match TRBD1. The CDR3 consists of 15 residues. Trimming at V came to 6 bases and at J to 0 bases, leaving 5 bases not matched to a gene. The CDR3 spells CASRRTGLAKNIQYF. The CDR3 coding sequence is TGTGCCAGCAGGCGGACAGGACTAGCCAAAAACATTCAGTACTTC.

This clonotype was detected only a few times. This chain joins TRBV10-3 and TRBJ2-5; TRBD1 matches 7 bases. Trimming cost V 3 bases and J 1 base; bases outside gene matches: 5. There are 15 residues in the CDR3. In germline, CDR1 is ENHRY, CDR2 SYGVKD. The chain's CDR3 is CAISEQRQGQETQYF. DNA for the CDR3: TGTGCCATCAGTGAACAAAGACAGGGCCAAGAGACCCAGTACTTC.